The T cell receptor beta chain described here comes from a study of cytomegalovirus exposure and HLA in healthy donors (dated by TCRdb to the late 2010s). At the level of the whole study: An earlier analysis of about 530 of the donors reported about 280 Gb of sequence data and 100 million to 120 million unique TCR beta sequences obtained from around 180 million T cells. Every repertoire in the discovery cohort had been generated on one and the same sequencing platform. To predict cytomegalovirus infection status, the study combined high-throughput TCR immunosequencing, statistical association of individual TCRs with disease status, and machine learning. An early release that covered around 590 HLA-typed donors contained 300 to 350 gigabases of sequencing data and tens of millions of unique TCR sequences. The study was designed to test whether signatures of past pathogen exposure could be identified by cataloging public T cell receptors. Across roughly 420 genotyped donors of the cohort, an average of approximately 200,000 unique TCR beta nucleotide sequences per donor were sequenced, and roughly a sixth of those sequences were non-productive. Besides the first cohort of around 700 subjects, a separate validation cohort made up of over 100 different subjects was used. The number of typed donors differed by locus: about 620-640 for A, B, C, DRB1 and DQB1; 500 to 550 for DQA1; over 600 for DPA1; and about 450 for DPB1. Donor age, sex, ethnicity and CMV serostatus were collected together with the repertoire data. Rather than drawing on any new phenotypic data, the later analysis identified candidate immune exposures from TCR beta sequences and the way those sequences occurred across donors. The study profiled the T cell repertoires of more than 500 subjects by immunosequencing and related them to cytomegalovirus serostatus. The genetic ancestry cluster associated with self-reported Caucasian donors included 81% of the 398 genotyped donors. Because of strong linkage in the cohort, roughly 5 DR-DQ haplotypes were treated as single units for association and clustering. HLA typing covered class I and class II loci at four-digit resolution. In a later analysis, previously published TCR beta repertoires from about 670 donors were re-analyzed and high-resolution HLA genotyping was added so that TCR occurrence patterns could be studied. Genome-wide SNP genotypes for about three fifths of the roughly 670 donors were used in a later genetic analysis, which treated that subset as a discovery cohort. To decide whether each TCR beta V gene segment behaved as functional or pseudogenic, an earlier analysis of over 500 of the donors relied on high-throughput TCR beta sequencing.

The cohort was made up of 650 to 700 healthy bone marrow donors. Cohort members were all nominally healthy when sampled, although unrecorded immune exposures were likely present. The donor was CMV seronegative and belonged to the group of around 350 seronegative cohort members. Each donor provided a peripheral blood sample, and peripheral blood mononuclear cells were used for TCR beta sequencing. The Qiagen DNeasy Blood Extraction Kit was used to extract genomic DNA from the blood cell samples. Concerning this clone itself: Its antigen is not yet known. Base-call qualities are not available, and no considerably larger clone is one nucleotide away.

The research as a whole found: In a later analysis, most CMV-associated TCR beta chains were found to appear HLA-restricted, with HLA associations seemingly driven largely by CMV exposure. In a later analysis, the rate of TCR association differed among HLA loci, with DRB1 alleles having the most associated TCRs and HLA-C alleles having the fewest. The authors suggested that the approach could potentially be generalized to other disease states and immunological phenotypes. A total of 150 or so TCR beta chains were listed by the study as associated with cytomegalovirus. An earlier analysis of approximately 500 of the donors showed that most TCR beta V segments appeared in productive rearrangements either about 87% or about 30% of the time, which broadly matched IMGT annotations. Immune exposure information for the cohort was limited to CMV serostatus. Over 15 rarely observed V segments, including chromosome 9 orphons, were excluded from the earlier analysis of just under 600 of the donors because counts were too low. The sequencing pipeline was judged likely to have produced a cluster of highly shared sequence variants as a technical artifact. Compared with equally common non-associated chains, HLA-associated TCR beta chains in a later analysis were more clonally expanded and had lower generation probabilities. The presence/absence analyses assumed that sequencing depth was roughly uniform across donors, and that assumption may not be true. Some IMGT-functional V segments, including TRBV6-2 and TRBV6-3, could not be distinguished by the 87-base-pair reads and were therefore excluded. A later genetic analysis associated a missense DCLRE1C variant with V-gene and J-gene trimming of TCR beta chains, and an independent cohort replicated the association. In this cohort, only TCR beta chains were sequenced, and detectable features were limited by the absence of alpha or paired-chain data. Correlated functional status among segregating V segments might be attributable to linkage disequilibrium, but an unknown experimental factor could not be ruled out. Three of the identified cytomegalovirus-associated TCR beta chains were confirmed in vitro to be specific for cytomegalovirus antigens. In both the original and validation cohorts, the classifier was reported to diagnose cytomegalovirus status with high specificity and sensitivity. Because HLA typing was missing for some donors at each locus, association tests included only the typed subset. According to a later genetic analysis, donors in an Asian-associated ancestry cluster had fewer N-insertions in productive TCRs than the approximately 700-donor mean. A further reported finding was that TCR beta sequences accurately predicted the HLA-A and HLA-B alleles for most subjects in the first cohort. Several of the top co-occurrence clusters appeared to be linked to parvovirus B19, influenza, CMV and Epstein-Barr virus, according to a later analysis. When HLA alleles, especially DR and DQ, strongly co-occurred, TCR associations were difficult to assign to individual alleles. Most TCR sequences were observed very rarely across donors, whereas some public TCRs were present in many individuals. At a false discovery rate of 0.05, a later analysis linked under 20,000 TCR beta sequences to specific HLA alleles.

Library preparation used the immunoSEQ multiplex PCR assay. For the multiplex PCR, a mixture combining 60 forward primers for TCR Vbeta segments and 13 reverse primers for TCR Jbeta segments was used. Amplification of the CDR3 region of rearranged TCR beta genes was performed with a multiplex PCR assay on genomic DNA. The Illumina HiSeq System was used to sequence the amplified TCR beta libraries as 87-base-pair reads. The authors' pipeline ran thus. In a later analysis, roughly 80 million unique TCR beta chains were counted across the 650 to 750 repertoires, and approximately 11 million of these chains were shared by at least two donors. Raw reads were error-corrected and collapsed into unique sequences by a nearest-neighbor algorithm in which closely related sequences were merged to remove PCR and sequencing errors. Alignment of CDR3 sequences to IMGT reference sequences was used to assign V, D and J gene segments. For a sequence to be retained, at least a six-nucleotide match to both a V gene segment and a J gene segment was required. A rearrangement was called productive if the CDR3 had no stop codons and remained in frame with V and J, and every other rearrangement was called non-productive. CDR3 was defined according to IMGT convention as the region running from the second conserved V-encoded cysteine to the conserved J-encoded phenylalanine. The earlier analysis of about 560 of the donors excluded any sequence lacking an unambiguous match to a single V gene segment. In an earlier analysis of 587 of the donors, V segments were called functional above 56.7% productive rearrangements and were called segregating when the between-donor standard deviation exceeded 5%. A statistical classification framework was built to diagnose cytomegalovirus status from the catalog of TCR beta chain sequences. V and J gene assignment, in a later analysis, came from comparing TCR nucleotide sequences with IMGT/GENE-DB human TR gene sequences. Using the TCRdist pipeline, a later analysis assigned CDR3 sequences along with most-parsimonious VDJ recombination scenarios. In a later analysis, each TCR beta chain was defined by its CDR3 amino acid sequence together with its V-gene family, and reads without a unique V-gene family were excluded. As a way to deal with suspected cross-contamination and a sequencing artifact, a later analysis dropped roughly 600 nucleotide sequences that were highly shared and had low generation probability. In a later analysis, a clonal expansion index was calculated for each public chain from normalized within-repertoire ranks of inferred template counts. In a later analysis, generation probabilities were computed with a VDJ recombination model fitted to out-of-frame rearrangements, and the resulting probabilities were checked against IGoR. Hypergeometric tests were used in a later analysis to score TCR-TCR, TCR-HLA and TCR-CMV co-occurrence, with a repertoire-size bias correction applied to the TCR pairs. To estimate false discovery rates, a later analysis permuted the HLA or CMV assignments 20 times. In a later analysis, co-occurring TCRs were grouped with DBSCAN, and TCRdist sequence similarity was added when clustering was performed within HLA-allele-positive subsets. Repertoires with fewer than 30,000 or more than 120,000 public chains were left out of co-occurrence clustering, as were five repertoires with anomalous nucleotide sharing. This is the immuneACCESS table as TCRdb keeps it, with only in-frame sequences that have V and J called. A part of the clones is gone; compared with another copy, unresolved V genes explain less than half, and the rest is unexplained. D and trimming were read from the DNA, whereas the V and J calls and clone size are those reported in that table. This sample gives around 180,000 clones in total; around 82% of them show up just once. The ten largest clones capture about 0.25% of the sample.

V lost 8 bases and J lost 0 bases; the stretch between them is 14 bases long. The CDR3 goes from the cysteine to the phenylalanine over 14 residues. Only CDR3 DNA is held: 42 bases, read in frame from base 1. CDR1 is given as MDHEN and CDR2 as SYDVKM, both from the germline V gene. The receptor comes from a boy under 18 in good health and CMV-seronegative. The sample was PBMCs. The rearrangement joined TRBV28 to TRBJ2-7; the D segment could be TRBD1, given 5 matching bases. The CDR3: CASLGLPNSYEQYF. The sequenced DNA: TGTGCCAGCCTGGGGCTACCTAACTCCTACGAGCAGTACTTC.